These 7 T cell receptor beta chains were sequenced from one sample in a study of circulating CD8 cells and anti-PD-1 response in melanoma. From live CD3+CD8+TCRalphabeta+ cells, four PD-1 and/or TIGIT subsets were sorted. The QIAseq Immune Repertoire TCR panel built the libraries from about 14 ng of total RNA. TCRdb used MiXCR to reprocess the reads, holding one entry per CDR3 protein. This table has around 1,500 distinct CDR3 sequences, over 9.5% appearing once. The source was CD8+ T cells from PBMCs, collected at baseline or after one month of anti-PD-1 therapy (not recorded which). The receptors were gathered from a human donor with melanoma.

By proportion, this clonotype is large (0.1 to 1%). The genes are TRBV5-1 and TRBJ2-7; D is undetermined. Germline loops: CDR1 SGHRS, CDR2 YFSETQ. The V end was cut by 0 bases, the J end by 5 bases, with 21 bases between. The CDR3 loop spans 17 amino acids. CDR3 in amino acids: CASSLGERLLHLDEQYF. In DNA, the CDR3 is TGCGCCAGCAGCTTGGGAGAAAGACTGCTGCACTTGGACGAGCAGTACTTC.

By frequency in the sample, this clonotype is medium-sized (0.01 to 0.1%). This sequence joins TRBV19 and TRBJ2-1; 7 bases align to TRBD1. The J segment lost 2 bases and the V segment lost 1 base, leaving 2 bases of the junction unmatched. This CDR3 comprises 15 residues. The germline gives CDR1 LNHDA, CDR2 SQIVND (reference sequence). The CDR3: CASSIVGTAYNEQFF. The CDR3 nucleotides are TGTGCCAGTAGTATAGTAGGGACAGCCTACAATGAGCAGTTCTTC. Full variable domain (remainder filled in from reference TRBV19 and TRBJ2-1): DGGITQSPKYLFRKEGQNVTLSCEQNLNHDAMYWYRQDPGQGLRLIYYSQIVNDFQKGDIAEGYSVSREKKESFPLTVTSAQKNPTAFYLCASSIVGTAYNEQFFGPGTRLTVL.

This clonotype showed up just once. The J gene is TRBJ2-7, the V gene TRBV27; D perhaps matches TRBD2 (5 bases). Germline lookup yields CDR1 MNHEY and CDR2 SMNVEV (reference sequence). With 0 bases removed from V and 5 bases from J, the gap between germline ends came to 8 bases. The CDR3 sequence is 13 residues long. The CDR3 DNA sequence: TGTGCCAGCAGTTTATCGCGGGTCCACGAGCAGTACTTC. This encodes CASSLSRVHEQYF.

This clonotype showed up just once. The chain combines TRBV5-6 with TRBJ2-3; no clear D. The CDR3 is 12 amino acids. The V and J ends lost 3 bases and 4 bases respectively, with 6 bases between them. From germline, CDR1 is SGHDT and CDR2 YYEEEE. CDR3 nucleotide sequence: TGTGCCAGCAGCTCCTCTGCAGATACGCAGTATTTT. The encoded protein is CASSSSADTQYF.

Turning to this clonotype: A single base separates this from a much larger clone, so it may be a read error. The chain carries TRBV23-1 and TRBJ2-7; no reliable D call. TRBV23-1 is filed as an ORF, its function uncertain. CDR3 size: 13 residues. The V and J ends lost 4 bases and 2 bases respectively, with 9 bases between them. CDR3 protein: CASSRIAAYEQYF. The CDR3 DNA reads TGCGCCAGCAGTCGAATTGCGGCCTACGAGCAGTACTTC.

In regard to this clonotype: A much bigger clone sits one base away, suggesting this may be a read error. The genes are TRBV10-3 and TRBJ1-6, with 11 positions matching TRBD1. Per the germline V gene, CDR1 is ENHRY and CDR2 is SYGVKD. The CDR3 length is 13 residues. Trimming at V came to 11 bases and at J to 10 bases, leaving 7 bases not matched to a gene. The CDR3 spells CAPQDRGRSPLHF. The CDR3 bases are TGTGCCCCCCAGGACAGGGGGCGCTCACCCCTCCACTTT.

By share, this clonotype counts as medium-sized. The chain links TRBV10-3 to TRBJ2-7; D remains ambiguous. This CDR3 spans 12 amino acids. Per germline, CDR1 ENHRY and CDR2 SYGVKD. CDR3 nucleotides: TGTGCGATAGCCCCCGGAGACTACGAGCAGTACTTC. It translates to CAIAPGDYEQYF.